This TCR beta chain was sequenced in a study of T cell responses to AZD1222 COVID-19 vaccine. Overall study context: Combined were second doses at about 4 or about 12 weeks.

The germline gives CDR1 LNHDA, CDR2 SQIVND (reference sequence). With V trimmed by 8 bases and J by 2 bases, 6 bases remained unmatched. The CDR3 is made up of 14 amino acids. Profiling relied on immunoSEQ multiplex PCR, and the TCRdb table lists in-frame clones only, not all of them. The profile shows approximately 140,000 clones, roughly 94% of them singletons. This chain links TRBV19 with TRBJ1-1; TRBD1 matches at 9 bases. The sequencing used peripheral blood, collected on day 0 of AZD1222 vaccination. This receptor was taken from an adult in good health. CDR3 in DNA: TGTGCCAGTTTCCGGGACAGGGAAAACACTGAAGCTTTCTTT. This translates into CASFRDRENTEAFF.